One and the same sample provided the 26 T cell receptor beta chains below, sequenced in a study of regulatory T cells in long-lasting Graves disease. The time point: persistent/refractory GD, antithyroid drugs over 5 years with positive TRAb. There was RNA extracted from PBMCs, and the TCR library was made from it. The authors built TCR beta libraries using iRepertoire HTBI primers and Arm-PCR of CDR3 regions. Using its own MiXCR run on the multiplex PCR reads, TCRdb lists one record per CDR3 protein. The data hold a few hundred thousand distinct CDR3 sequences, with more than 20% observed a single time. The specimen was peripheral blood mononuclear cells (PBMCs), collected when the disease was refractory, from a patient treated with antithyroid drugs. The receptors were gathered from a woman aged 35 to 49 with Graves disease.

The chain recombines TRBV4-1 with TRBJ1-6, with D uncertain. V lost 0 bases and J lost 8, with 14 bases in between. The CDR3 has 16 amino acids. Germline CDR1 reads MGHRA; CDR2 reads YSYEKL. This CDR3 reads CASSQEESVGYSPLHF. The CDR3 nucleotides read TGCGCCAGCAGCCAAGAGGAGTCAGTGGGCTATTCACCCCTCCACTTT.

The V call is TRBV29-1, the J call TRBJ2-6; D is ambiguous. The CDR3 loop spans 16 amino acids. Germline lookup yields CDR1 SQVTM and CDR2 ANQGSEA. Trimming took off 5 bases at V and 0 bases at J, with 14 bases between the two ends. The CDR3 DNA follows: TGCAGCGTTTCCGGCAGAGGCTCCTCTGGGGCCAACGTCCTGACTTTC. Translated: CSVSGRGSSGANVLTF.

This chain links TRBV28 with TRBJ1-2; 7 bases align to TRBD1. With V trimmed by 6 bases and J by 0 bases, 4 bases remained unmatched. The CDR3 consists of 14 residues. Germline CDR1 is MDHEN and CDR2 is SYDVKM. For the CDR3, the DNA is TGTGCCAGCAGGCTGACAGGGACTAACTATGGCTACACCTTC. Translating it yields CASRLTGTNYGYTF.

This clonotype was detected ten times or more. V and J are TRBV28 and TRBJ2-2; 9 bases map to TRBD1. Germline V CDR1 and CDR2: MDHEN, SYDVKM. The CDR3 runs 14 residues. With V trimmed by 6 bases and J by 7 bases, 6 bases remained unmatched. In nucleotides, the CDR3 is TGTGCCAGCAGACCACAGGGGGCCGGCGGGGAGCTGTTTTTT. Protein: CASRPQGAGGELFF.

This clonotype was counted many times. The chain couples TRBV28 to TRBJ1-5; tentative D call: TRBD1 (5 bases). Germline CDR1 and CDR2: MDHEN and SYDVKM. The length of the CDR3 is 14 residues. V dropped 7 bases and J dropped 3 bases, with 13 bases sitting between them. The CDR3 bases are TGTGCCAGCAACCTCGGGGGGATCAATCAGCCCCAGCATTTT. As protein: CASNLGGINQPQHF.

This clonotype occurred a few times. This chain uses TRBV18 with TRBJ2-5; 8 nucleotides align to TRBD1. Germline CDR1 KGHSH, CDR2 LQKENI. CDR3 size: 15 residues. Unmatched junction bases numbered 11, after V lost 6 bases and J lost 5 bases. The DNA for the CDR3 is TGTGCCAGCTCGCAAATAGGGACAGGAGGGGAGACCCAGTACTTC. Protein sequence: CASSQIGTGGETQYF.

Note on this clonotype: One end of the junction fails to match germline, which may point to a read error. CDR3 region: CTISEQLAGSSYEQYF. CDR3 sequence (DNA): TGTACCATCAGTGAGCAACTAGCGGGCAGCTCCTACGAGCAGTACTTC. V is TRBV10-3 and J is TRBJ2-7, with 9 bases matching TRBD2. Germline V lookup: CDR1 ENHRY, CDR2 SYGVKD. This CDR3 comprises 16 residues.

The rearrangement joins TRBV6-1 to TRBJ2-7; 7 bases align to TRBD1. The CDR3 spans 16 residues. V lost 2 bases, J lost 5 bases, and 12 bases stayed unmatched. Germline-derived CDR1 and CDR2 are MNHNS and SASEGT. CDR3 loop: CASSEFGPGGKNEQYF. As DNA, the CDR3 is TGTGCCAGCAGTGAATTTGGGCCAGGGGGAAAAAACGAGCAGTACTTC.

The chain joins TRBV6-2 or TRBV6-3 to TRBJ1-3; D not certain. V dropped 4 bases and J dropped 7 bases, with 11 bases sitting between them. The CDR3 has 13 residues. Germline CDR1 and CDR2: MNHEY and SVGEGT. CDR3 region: CASSSTKINTIYF. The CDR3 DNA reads TGTGCCAGCAGTTCCACCAAGATCAACACCATATATTTT.

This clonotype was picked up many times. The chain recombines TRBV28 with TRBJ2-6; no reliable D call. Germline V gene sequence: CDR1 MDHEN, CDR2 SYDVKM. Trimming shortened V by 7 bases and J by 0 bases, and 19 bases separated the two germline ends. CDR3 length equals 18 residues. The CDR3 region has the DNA TGTGCCAGCAATCGAAACACATATTTTAGCTCTGGGGCCAACGTCCTGACTTTC. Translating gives CASNRNTYFSSGANVLTF. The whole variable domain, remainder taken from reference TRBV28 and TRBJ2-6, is DVKVTQSSRYLVKRTGEKVFLECVQDMDHENMFWYRQDPGLGLRLIYFSYDVKMKEKGDIPEGYSVSREKKERFSLILESASTNQTSMYLCASNRNTYFSSGANVLTFGAGSRLTVL.

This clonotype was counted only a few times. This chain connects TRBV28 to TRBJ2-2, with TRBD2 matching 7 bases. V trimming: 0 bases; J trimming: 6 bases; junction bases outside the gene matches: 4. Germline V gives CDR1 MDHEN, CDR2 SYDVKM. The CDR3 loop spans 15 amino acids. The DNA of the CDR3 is TGTGCCAGCAGTTTATGGTGGGAGGGCCCCGGGGAGCTGTTTTTT. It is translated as CASSLWWEGPGELFF.

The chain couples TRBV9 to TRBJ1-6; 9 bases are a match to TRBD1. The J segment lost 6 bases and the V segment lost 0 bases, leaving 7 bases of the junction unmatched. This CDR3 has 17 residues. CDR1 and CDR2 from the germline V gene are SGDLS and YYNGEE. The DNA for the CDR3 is TGTGCCAGCAGCGTAGCCGGGACAGGGCAACTTAATTCACCCCTCCACTTT. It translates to CASSVAGTGQLNSPLHF. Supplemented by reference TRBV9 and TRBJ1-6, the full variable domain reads DSGVTQTPKHLITATGQRVTLRCSPRSGDLSVYWYQQSLDQGLQFLIQYYNGEERAKGNILERFSAQQFPDLHSELNLSSLELGDSALYFCASSVAGTGQLNSPLHFGNGTRLTVT.

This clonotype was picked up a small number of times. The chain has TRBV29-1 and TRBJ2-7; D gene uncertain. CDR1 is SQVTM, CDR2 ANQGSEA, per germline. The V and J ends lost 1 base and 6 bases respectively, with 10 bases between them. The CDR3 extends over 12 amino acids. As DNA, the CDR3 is TGCAGCGTTGAAGGGTTGGTATCCGAGCAGTACTTC. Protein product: CSVEGLVSEQYF.

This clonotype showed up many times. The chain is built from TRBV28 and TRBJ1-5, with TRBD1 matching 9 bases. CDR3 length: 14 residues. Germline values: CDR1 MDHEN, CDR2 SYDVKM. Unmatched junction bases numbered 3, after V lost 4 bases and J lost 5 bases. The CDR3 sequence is CASSYRGLDQPQHF. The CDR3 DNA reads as TGTGCCAGCAGTTACAGGGGGCTGGATCAGCCCCAGCATTTT.

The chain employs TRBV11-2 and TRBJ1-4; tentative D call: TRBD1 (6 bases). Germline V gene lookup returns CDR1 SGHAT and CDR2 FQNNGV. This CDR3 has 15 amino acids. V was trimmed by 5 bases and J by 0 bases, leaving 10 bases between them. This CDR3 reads CASSTAGATNEKLFF. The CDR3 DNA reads TGTGCCAGCAGCACGGCAGGGGCAACTAATGAAAAACTGTTTTTT.

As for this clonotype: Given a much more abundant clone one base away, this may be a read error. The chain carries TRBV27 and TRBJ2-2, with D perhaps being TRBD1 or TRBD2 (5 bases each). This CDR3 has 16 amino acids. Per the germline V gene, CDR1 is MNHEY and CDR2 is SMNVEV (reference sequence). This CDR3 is CASSLFGDHLTGEPFF. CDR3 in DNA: TGTGCCAGCAGTTTATTTGGGGACCATCTCACCGGGGAGCCGTTTTTT.

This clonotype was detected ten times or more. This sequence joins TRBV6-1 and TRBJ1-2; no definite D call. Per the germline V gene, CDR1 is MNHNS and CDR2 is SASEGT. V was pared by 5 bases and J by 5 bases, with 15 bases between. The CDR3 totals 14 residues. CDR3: CASSRIKRVYGYTF. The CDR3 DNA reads TGTGCCAGCAGTCGCATTAAGCGGGTTTATGGCTACACCTTC.

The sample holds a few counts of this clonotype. This CDR3 reads CASSLLFGELADYNEQFF. CDR3 sequence (DNA): TGTGCCAGCAGTTTGTTATTCGGGGAACTAGCGGACTACAATGAGCAGTTCTTC. This chain links TRBV28 with TRBJ2-1; TRBD2 aligns across 8 bases. CDR3 length: 18 amino acids. Germline V lookup: CDR1 MDHEN, CDR2 SYDVKM. J was trimmed by 3 bases and V by 3 bases; bases with no gene match: 13.

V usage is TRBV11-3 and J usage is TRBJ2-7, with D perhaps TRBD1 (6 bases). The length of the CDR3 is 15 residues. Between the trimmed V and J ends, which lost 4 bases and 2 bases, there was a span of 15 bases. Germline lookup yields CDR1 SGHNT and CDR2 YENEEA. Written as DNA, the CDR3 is TGTGCCAGCAGCTCCGGACAGAAAGGGACCTACGAGCAGTACTTC. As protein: CASSSGQKGTYEQYF.

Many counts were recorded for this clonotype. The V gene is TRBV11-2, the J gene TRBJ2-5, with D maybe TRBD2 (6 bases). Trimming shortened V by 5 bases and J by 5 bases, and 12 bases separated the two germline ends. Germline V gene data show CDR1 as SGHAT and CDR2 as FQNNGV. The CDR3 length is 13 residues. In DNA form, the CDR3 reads TGTGCCAGCAGCACAACGGGGAGGGAGACCCAGTACTTC. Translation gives CASSTTGRETQYF.

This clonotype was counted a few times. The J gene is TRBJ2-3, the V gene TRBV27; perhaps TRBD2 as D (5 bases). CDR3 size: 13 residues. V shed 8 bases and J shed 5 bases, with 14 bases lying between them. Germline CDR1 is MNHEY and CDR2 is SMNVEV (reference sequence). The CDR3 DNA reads TGTGCCAGCGCTGGTCACGGACTAGATACGCAGTATTTT. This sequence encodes CASAGHGLDTQYF.

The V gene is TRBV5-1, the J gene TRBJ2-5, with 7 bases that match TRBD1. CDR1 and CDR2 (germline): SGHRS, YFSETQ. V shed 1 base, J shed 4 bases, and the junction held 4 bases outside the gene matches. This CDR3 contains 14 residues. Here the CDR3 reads CASSLTGEGETQYF. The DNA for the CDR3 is TGCGCCAGCAGCTTGACAGGGGAAGGAGAGACCCAGTACTTC. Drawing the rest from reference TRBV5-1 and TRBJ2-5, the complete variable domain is KAGVTQTPRYLIKTRGQQVTLSCSPISGHRSVSWYQQTPGQGLQFLFEYFSETQRNKGNFPGRFSGRQFSNSRSEMNVSTLELGDSALYLCASSLTGEGETQYFGPGTRLLVL.

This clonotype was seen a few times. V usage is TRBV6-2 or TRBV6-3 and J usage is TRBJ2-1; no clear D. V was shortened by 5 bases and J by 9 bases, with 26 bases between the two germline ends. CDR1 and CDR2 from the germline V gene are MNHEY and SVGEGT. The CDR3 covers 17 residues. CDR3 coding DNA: TGTGCCAGCAGTCCTCTACGGGCCTTAGCAAACGGAATTGAGCAGTTCTTC. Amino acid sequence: CASSPLRALANGIEQFF.

This CDR3 is CASSHLARATSGKETQYF. CDR3 coding DNA: TGCGCCAGCAGCCACCTTGCCCGAGCGACTAGCGGGAAAGAGACCCAGTACTTC. The chain links TRBV4-1 to TRBJ2-5, with 11 bases identical to TRBD2. This CDR3 region has 18 residues. Trimming removed 3 bases from V and 3 bases from J; junction bases left unmatched: 12. Germline assignment: CDR1 MGHRA and CDR2 YSYEKL.

DNA of the CDR3: TGCAGTGCTCGAAAGCTGACTAGCGGGAGTACCTACAATGAGCAGTTCTTC. Protein product: CSARKLTSGSTYNEQFF. The chain employs TRBV20-1 and TRBJ2-1, with 12 nucleotides matching TRBD2. The V gene's germline CDR1 is DFQATT and CDR2 SNEGSKA (reference sequence). The CDR3 covers 17 residues. Trimming removed 5 bases from V and 2 bases from J; junction bases left unmatched: 10.

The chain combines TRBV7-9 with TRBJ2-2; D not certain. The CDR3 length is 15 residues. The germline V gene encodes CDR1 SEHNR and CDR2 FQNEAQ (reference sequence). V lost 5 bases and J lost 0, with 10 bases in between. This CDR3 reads CASSAVGSNTGELFF. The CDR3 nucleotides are TGTGCCAGCAGCGCCGTCGGATCGAACACCGGGGAGCTGTTTTTT.